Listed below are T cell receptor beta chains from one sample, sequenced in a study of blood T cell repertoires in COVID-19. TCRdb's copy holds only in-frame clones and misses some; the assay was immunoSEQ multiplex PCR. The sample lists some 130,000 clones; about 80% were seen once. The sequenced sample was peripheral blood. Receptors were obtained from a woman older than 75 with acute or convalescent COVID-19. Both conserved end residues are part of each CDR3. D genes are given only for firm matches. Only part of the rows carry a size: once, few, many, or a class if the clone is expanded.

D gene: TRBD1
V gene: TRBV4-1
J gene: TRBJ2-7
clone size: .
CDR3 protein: CASSRGQGYEQYF
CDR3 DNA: TGCGCCAGCAGCCGAGGACAGGGCTACGAGCAGTACTTC

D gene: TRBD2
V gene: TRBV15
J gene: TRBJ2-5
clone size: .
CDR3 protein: CATSRWGTSGSMLETQYF
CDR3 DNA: TGTGCCACCAGCAGATGGGGGACTAGCGGGAGTATGTTAGAGACCCAGTACTTC

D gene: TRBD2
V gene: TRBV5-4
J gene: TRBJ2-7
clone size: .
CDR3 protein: CASSLGLAGAETEQYF
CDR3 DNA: TGTGCCAGCAGCTTGGGCCTAGCGGGGGCCGAGACCGAGCAGTACTTC

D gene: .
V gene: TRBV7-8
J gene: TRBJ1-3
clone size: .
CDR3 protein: CASSSGGLPGSGNTIYF
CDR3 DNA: TGTGCCAGCAGCTCGGGGGGCCTGCCAGGCTCTGGAAACACCATATATTTT

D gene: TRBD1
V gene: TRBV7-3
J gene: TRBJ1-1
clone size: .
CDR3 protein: CASSLFAGGLNTEAFF
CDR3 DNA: TGTGCCAGCAGCTTATTTGCAGGGGGCTTGAACACTGAAGCTTTCTTT

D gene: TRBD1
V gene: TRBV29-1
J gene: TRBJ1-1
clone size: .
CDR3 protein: CSADLRDRARQGTEAFF
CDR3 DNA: TGCAGCGCCGACCTCCGGGACAGGGCGCGTCAGGGCACTGAAGCTTTCTTT

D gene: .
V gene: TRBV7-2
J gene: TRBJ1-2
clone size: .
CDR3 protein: CASSLDYGDYGYTF
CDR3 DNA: TGTGCCAGCAGCTTAGATTACGGAGATTATGGCTACACCTTC

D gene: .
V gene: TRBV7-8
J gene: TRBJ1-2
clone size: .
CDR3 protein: CASSQTLDQGYTF
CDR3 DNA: TGTGCCAGCAGTCAAACCCTCGATCAGGGCTACACCTTC

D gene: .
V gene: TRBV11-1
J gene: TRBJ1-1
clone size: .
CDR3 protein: CASSDGVGTEAFF
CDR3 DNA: TGTGCCAGCAGCGACGGGGTGGGCACTGAAGCTTTCTTT

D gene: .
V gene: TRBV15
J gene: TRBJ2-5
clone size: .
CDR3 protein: CATSRGPGETQYF
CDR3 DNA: TGTGCCACCAGCAGAGGGCCAGGAGAGACCCAGTACTTC

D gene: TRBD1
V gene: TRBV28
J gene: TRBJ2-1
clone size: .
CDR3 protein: CASSQRGQNYNEQFF
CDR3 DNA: TGTGCCAGCAGCCAGAGGGGACAGAACTACAATGAGCAGTTCTTC

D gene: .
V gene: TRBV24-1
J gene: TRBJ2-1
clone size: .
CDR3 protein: CATSDLREQFF
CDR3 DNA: TGTGCCACCAGTGATCTCAGGGAGCAGTTCTTC

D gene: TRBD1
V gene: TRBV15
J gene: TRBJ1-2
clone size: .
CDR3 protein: CATSRDVDRDYGYTF
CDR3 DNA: TGTGCCACCAGCAGAGATGTAGACAGGGACTATGGCTACACCTTC

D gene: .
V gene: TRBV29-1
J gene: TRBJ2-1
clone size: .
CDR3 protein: CSGGIRYNEQFF
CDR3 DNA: TGCAGCGGCGGGATAAGGTACAATGAGCAGTTCTTC

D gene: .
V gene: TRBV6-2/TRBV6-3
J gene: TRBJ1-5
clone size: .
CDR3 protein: CASSQRGRGGQPQHF
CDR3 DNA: TGTGCCAGCAGCCAAAGGGGCAGGGGCGGGCAGCCCCAGCATTTT

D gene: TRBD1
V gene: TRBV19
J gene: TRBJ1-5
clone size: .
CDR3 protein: CASIKTGGGNQPQHF
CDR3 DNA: TGTGCCAGTATCAAAACAGGGGGCGGTAATCAGCCCCAGCATTTT

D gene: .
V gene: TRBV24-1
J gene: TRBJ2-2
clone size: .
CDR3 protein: CATSDLRNSGTGELFF
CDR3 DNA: TGTGCCACCAGTGATTTGCGTAACAGCGGTACCGGGGAGCTGTTTTTT

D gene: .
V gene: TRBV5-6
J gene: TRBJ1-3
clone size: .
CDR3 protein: CASSSFDRISGNTIYF
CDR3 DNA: TGTGCCAGCAGCTCGTTCGACAGGATCTCTGGAAACACCATATATTTT

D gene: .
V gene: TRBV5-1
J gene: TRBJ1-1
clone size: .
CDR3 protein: CASSLSVLGGGQNTEAFF
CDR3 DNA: TGCGCCAGCAGCTTGTCGGTTCTCGGGGGAGGGCAAAACACTGAAGCTTTCTTT

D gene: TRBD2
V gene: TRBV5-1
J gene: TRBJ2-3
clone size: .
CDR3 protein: CASSLSGGSTDTQYF
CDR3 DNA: TGCGCCAGCAGCCTCTCGGGGGGTAGCACAGATACGCAGTATTTT

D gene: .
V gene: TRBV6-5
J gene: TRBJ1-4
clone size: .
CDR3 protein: CASSLNRAEGKLFF
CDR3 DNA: TGTGCCAGCAGTCTCAACAGGGCCGAGGGAAAACTGTTTTTT

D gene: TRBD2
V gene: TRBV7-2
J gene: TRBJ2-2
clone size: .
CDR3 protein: CASSKGLAGDANTGELFF
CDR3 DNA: TGTGCCAGCAGCAAGGGACTAGCGGGCGACGCGAACACCGGGGAGCTGTTTTTT

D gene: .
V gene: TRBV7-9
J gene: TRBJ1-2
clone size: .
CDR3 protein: CASSPNSEGVGYTF
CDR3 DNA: TGTGCCAGCAGCCCTAACAGTGAAGGTGTAGGCTACACCTTC

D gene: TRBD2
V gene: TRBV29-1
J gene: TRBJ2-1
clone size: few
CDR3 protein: CSVEDPRLAGKSYNEQFF
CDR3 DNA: TGCAGCGTTGAAGATCCCAGACTAGCGGGGAAGTCCTACAATGAGCAGTTCTTC

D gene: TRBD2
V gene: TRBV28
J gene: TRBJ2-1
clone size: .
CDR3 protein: CASSKVRVYTSGPYNEQFF
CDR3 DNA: TGTGCCAGCAGCAAAGTCAGGGTTTATACTAGCGGCCCCTACAATGAGCAGTTCTTC

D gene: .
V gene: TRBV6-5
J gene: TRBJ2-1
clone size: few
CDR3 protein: CASSYSGGGGYNEQFF
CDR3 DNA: TGTGCCAGCAGTTACTCGGGGGGAGGGGGGTACAATGAGCAGTTCTTC

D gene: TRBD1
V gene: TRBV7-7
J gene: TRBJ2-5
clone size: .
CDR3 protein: CASSLDRGLQETQYF
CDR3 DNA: TGTGCTAGCAGCTTAGACAGGGGATTGCAAGAGACCCAGTACTTC

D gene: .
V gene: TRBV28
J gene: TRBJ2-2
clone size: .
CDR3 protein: CASSFGGHTGELFF
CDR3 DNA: TGTGCCAGCAGTTTTGGAGGGCACACCGGGGAGCTGTTTTTT

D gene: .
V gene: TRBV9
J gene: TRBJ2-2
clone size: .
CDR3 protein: CASSQQTGVNTGELFF
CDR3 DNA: TGTGCCAGCAGCCAGCAGACAGGCGTGAACACCGGGGAGCTGTTTTTT

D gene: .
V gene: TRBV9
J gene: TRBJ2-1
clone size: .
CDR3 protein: CASSVEGVDRYNEQFF
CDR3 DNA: TGTGCCAGCAGCGTAGAGGGGGTGGATCGTTACAATGAGCAGTTCTTC

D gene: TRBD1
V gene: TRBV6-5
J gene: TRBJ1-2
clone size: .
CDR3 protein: CASSSLGTGTYGYTF
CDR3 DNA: TGTGCCAGCAGTTCATTAGGGACAGGAACCTATGGCTACACCTTC

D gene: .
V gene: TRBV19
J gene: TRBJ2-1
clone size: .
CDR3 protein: CASSIDHSAPSSYNEQFF
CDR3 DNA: TGTGCCAGTAGTATAGATCATAGTGCCCCGAGCTCCTACAATGAGCAGTTCTTC

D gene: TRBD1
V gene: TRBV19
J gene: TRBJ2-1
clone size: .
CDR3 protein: CASSIGGTGRHNEQFF
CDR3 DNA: TGTGCCAGTAGTATAGGAGGGACAGGGCGACACAATGAGCAGTTCTTC

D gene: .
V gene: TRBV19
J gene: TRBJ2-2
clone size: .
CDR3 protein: CASSMVSRGGNTGELFF
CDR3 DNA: TGTGCCAGTAGTATGGTCTCCCGGGGTGGCAACACCGGGGAGCTGTTTTTT

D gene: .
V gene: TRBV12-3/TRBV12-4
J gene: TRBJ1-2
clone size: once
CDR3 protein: CASTPEGRGGYTF
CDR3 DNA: TGTGCCAGCACCCCTGAAGGGAGAGGTGGCTACACCTTC

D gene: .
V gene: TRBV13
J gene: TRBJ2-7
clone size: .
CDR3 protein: CASSLGVRVSYEQYF
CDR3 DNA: TGTGCCAGCAGCTTAGGTGTCAGGGTATCCTACGAGCAGTACTTC

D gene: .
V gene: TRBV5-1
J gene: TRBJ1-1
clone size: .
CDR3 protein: CASRHNRENTEAFF
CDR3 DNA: TGCGCCAGCAGGCACAACAGGGAGAACACTGAAGCTTTCTTT

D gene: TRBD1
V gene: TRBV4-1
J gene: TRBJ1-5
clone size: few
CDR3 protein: CASSNPDRGGNQPQHF
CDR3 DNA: TGCGCCAGCAGCAACCCGGACAGGGGCGGCAATCAGCCCCAGCATTTT

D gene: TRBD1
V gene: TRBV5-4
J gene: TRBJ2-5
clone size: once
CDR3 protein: CASSFTAGTAQETQYF
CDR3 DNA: TGTGCCAGCAGCTTCACTGCCGGGACAGCTCAAGAGACCCAGTACTTC

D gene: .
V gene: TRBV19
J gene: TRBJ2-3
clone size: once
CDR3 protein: CASSIYRGGDTQYF
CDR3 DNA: TGTGCCAGTAGTATATACAGGGGAGGTGATACGCAGTATTTT